These 6 T cell receptor beta chains were sequenced from one sample in a study of technical replicates of blood from four donors. Some clones are missing from TCRdb's copy, which holds only in-frame ones; the method was immunoSEQ multiplex PCR. This sample has approximately 75,000 clones, with around 97% found just once. The sequenced material came from T cells isolated from PBMCs. The receptors come from a human donor in good health.

The V and J genes are TRBV7-9 and TRBJ2-4, with TRBD1 as a possible D gene (6 bases). Germline V gene data show CDR1 as SEHNR and CDR2 as FQNEAQ (reference sequence). The CDR3 contains 19 residues. The V end was cut by 4 bases, the J end by 1 base, with 23 bases between. The CDR3 coding sequence is TGTGCCAGCAGCTCACAGGGTGGTTCCTTAAGGTGGGCCAAAAACATTCAGTACTTC. Protein: CASSSQGGSLRWAKNIQYF. Using reference TRBV7-9 and TRBJ2-4 for the parts outside the CDR3, the full variable domain is DTGVSQNPRHKITKRGQNVTFRCDPISEHNRLYWYRQTLGQGPEFLTYFQNEAQLEKSRLLSDRFSAERPKGSFSTLEIQRTEQGDSAMYLCASSSQGGSLRWAKNIQYFGAGTRLSVL.

This sequence joins TRBV28 and TRBJ1-4; TRBD1 aligns across 7 bases. The germline V gene encodes CDR1 MDHEN and CDR2 SYDVKM. J lost 8 bases, V lost 10 bases, and 10 bases had no gene match. The CDR3 spans 13 residues. CDR3 DNA: TGTGCCACATGGGACAGCCCAGGGGAAAAACTGTTTTTT. Protein: CATWDSPGEKLFF.

This clone was detected only once. CDR3 loop: CATSRFPGGTGETQYF. DNA for the CDR3: TGTGCCACCAGCAGATTTCCAGGGGGCACTGGGGAGACCCAGTACTTC. This chain connects TRBV15 to TRBJ2-5, with TRBD1 matching 8 bases. V trimming: 2 bases; J trimming: 5 bases; junction bases outside the gene matches: 10. Per the germline V gene, CDR1 is LNHNV and CDR2 is YYDKDF (reference sequence). The CDR3 spans 16 residues.

This chain links TRBV28 with TRBJ2-1; TRBD1 is a possible D gene (6 bases). The V gene lost 6 bases and the J gene lost 4 bases, with 13 bases spanning the gap. CDR1 and CDR2 (germline): MDHEN, SYDVKM. CDR3 size: 14 residues. The CDR3 nucleotides read TGTGCCAGCAGACCGGACAGTTTTTACAATGAGCAGTTCTTC. It translates to CASRPDSFYNEQFF.

This chain connects TRBV29-1 to TRBJ2-1; 11 bases fit TRBD2. V lost 7 bases to trimming and J lost 5 bases; unmatched junction nucleotides: 10. CDR1 and CDR2 from the germline V gene are SQVTM and ANQGSEA. The CDR3 length is 15 residues. The CDR3 nucleotides are TGCAGCGGTGCAGTAGCGGGAGGGATAAACAATGAGCAGTTCTTC. Amino acid sequence: CSGAVAGGINNEQFF.

The chain combines TRBV6-1 with TRBJ1-3, with a possible D match to TRBD1 (5 bases). This CDR3 is 15 amino acids long. Germline V gene lookup returns CDR1 MNHNS and CDR2 SASEGT. V lost 6 bases, J lost 0 bases, and 12 bases lay in between. This CDR3 reads CASRKEGNSGNTIYF. The CDR3 DNA is TGTGCCAGCAGGAAGGAGGGGAACTCTGGAAACACCATATATTTT.